The 5 T cell receptor beta chains listed next were all sequenced from one sample in a study of CD8 T cells in Susac syndrome. RNA totalling roughly 0.5 to 1 ug underwent reverse transcription with random hexamers. One entry per CDR3 protein results from TCRdb running MiXCR on the immunoSEQ multiplex PCR reads. The sample contains over 120,000 distinct CDR3 sequences, approximately 95% of which appear only once. Material for sequencing was CD4+ T cells from PBMCs. These TCRs come from a human donor with Susac syndrome.

The chain couples TRBV12-3 or TRBV12-4 to TRBJ1-5; D not resolved. The CDR3 covers 16 residues. Trimming cost V 3 bases and J 3 bases, with 15 bases left between them. CDR3: CASSLTVVGYNQPQHF. Here the CDR3 DNA reads TGTGCCAGCAGTTTGACGGTGGTGGGGTACAATCAGCCCCAGCATTTT.

V gene TRBV6-4 combines with J gene TRBJ1-3, with D uncertain. Trimming stripped 0 bases from V and 2 bases from J, with 11 bases between. This CDR3 has 16 amino acids. Germline loops: CDR1 MRHNA, CDR2 SNTAGT. The CDR3 reads CASSDSIPWTGNTIYF. CDR3 nucleotide sequence: TGTGCCAGCAGTGACTCGATTCCATGGACTGGAAACACCATATATTTT.

V and J are TRBV29-1 and TRBJ1-1; D might be TRBD1 (5 bases). The CDR3 consists of 11 residues. Germline assignment: CDR1 SQVTM and CDR2 ANQGSEA. In nucleotides, the CDR3 is TGCAGAGGGGTTGCGGGGACTGAAGCTTTCTTT. The encoded protein is CRGVAGTEAFF.

J is TRBJ1-2 and V is TRBV30, with D hard to call. This CDR3 is built from 13 residues. Germline values: CDR1 GTSNPN, CDR2 SVGIG (reference sequence). The V end was cut by 2 bases, the J end by 8 bases, with 15 bases between. In nucleotides, the CDR3 is TGTGCCTGGAGTTCCTTCGCCGGGAGGGGCTACACCTTC. Residues: CAWSSFAGRGYTF.

This chain connects TRBV29-1 to TRBJ2-4; D call uncertain. The ends were cut back, 4 bases at V and 1 base at J, with 8 bases in the middle. The CDR3 runs to 13 residues. CDR1 and CDR2 from the germline V gene are SQVTM and ANQGSEA. This CDR3 reads CSVAPEAKNIQYF. CDR3 in DNA: TGCAGCGTTGCCCCAGAGGCCAAAAACATTCAGTACTTC.